This TCR beta chain was profiled in a study of response to subunit inactivated influenza vaccine. Study results and limitations: Only a handful of new T cells, the authors suggested, are recruited with each seasonal influenza vaccination.

With respect to this clonotype: The antigen remains undetermined.

Via MiXCR, TCRdb re-called the RT-PCR reads, giving one row per CDR3 protein. The data hold approximately 530,000 distinct CDR3 sequences, with 10% to 15% observed a single time. The source material was PBMCs from blood, sampled more than 35 days after vaccination. The source of this sequence is a man aged 50 to 59 who received an inactivated influenza vaccine.

CDR3 residues: CSVDGTGVNEQFF. For the CDR3, the DNA is TGCAGCGTAGACGGGACAGGGGTGAATGAGCAGTTCTTC. J is TRBJ2-1 and V is TRBV29-1; 10 bases are shared with TRBD1. V gave up 6 bases and J gave up 7 bases; unmatched junction bases: 6. Germline V gene lookup returns CDR1 SQVTM and CDR2 ANQGSEA. The CDR3 is made up of 13 amino acids.